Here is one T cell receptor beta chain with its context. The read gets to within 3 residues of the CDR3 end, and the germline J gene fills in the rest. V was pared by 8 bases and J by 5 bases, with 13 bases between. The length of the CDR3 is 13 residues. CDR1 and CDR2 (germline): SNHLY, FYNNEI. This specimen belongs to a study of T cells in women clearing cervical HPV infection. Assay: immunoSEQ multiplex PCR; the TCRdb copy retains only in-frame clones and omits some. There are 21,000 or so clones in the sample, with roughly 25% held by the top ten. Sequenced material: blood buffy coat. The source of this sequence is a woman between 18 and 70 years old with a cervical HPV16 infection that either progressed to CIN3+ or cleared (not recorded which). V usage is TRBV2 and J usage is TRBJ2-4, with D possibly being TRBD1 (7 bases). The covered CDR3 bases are TGTGCCAGCGGAGGGGACAGCCAAAACATT. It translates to CASGGDSQNI. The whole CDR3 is CASGGDSQNIQYF.